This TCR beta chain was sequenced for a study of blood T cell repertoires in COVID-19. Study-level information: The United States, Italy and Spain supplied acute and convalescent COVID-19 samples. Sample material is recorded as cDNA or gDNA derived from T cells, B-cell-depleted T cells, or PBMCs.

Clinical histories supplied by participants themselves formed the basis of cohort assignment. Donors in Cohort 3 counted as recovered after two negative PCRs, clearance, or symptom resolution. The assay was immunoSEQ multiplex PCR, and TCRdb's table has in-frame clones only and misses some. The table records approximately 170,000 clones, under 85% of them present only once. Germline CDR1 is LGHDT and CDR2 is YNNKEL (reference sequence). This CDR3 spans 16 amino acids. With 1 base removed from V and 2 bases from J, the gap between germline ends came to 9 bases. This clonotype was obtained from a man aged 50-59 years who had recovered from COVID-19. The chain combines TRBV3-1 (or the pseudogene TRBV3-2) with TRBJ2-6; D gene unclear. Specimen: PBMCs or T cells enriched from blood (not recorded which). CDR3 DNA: TGTGCCAGCAGCCAAGGGGTCAGGCCTGGGGCCAACGTCCTGACTTTC. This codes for CASSQGVRPGANVLTF.